This T cell receptor (beta chain) was obtained from a study of T cells after yellow fever vaccination. General study points: Boosting was followed by the reappearance of most primary-vaccination clones (around 95% CD4, 85% to 90% CD8).

The V gene lost 2 bases and the J gene lost 7 bases, with 17 bases spanning the gap. This CDR3 has 16 residues. Ten or more counts support this clonotype. What it binds is unknown. In TCRdb, the 5' RACE reads were re-called with MiXCR into one record per CDR3 protein. The sample lists about 120,000 distinct CDR3 sequences, approximately 7.1% occurring once. This clonotype originated in a young man who received the YFV17D yellow fever vaccine. The chain joins TRBV12-3 or TRBV12-4 to TRBJ2-2, with D tentatively TRBD1 (6 bases). Sequenced here: CD4+ T cells sorted from PBMCs, sampled around 45 days after the first yellow fever vaccination. This CDR3 is CASSLIGGGIGGELFF. Written as DNA, the CDR3 is TGTGCCAGCAGTTTAATTGGGGGCGGAATCGGCGGGGAGCTGTTTTTT.